One and the same sample provided the 5 T cell receptor beta chains below, sequenced in a study of shared clonotypes between healthy human individuals. Assay used: immunoSEQ multiplex PCR; TCRdb lists only in-frame clones, some missing. The sample records about half a million clones, 65% to 85% being singletons. Sequenced material: PBMCs. Receptors originate from a woman aged 40 to 50 in good health. Some clones in this sample may be carry-over from other donors' samples.

About this clone itself: A far larger clone is just one base off, so this is likely a read error. This chain's CDR3 is CASSFGPTGELFF. DNA for the CDR3: TGTGCCAGCAGCTTTGGCCCGACCGGGGAGCTGTTTTTT. This chain joins TRBV5-4 and TRBJ2-2; D gene unclear. Trimming pared 2 bases from V and 5 bases from J, leaving 7 bases between. Germline CDR1 SGHNT, CDR2 YYREEE (reference sequence). CDR3 size: 13 residues.

The chain recombines TRBV2 with TRBJ1-1, with unresolved D. The CDR3 runs to 12 residues. Germline CDR1 is SNHLY and CDR2 is FYNNEI. Deletions cut 1 base from V and 9 bases from J, with 9 bases between. The CDR3 region is CASSEGWEKAFF. The CDR3 DNA reads as TGTGCCAGCAGTGAAGGCTGGGAGAAAGCTTTCTTT.

The genes are TRBV28 and TRBJ2-5; D remains unclear. This CDR3 region has 14 residues. The germline V gene has CDR1 MDHEN and CDR2 SYDVKM. V dropped 6 bases and J dropped 5 bases, with 16 bases sitting between them. For the CDR3, the DNA is TGTGCCAGCAGACCCCCCACTACCACGGAGACCCAGTACTTC. As protein: CASRPPTTTETQYF.

Of note for this clone: At one of its ends the junction is not consistent with the germline gene, which may arise from a read error. The same CDR3 also results from other DNA sequences found in this sample. The chain is built from TRBV30 and TRBJ1-1; the D gene is possibly TRBD1 (5 bases). In germline, CDR1 is GTSNPN, CDR2 SVGIG (reference sequence). The CDR3 has 15 residues. CDR3 sequence: CACSLPLGLNTEAFF. The CDR3 nucleotides read TGTGCCTGTAGCTTACCTTTGGGACTTAACACCGAAGCTTTCTTT.

The chain links TRBV28 to TRBJ2-7; 9 bases fit TRBD1. V gave up 4 bases and J gave up 3 bases; unmatched junction bases: 10. Germline CDR1 is MDHEN and CDR2 is SYDVKM. The CDR3 is 16 residues long. CDR3 bases: TGTGCCAGCAGTTCTACGCCGGACAGGGGATTCTACGAGCAGTACTTC. It specifies CASSSTPDRGFYEQYF.